The T cell receptor beta chain described here comes from a study of blood T cell repertoires in COVID-19. At the level of the study: COVID-19 samples, acute and convalescent, were from the United States, Italy and Spain. Sources were T cells, B-cell-depleted T cells, or PBMCs; the material itself was cDNA or gDNA.

Germline values: CDR1 MNHNY, CDR2 SVGAGI (reference sequence). The CDR3 is 16 residues long. The V gene end was trimmed by 4 bases and the J gene end by 2 bases; junction bases not matched to a gene: 9. Original handling: Amplification of reference gene primers was used by the study to estimate nucleated cell counts. Assay used: immunoSEQ multiplex PCR; TCRdb lists only in-frame clones, some missing. From that table come the V and J calls and clone size; the DNA was used to work out D and trimming. Of under 200,000 clones listed, more than 75% were seen once; the top ten hold 1% to 1.2%. The origin of this receptor is a man aged 35 to 55 with acute or convalescent COVID-19. The chain links TRBV6-6 to TRBJ1-2; 8 nucleotides agree with TRBD1. The sequenced material came from peripheral blood. The CDR3 coding sequence is TGTGCCAGCAGTTCCGGACAGGGAACCATGAACTATGGCTACACCTTC. This encodes CASSSGQGTMNYGYTF.